This TCR beta chain appears in the sequencing data of a study of shared clonotypes between healthy human individuals. Study results and caveats: The study drew on few donors, limiting represented genetic and exposure-history diversity.

V was trimmed by 2 bases and J by 3 bases, leaving 11 bases between them. Per the germline V gene, CDR1 is SEHNR and CDR2 is FQNEAQ (reference sequence). This CDR3 has 15 amino acids. Details on this clone: Antigen specificity is unknown.

For each subset, genomic DNA was distributed in equal portions over several immunoSEQ plates. The repertoire was sequenced with immunoSEQ multiplex PCR; TCRdb's copy has only in-frame clones and lacks some. Of about 980,000 clones listed, approximately 80% are singletons. CD4+ cell separation produced CD45RA+ naive and CD45RA-negative memory subsets. This clonotype was obtained from a young man in good health. The chain is built from TRBV7-9 and TRBJ2-1; D not certain. The sequenced sample was memory CD4+ T cells sorted from blood. The subset denotes: CD45RA-negative fraction. The CDR3 loop is CASSLLLSLYNEQFF. CDR3 nucleotides: TGTGCCAGCAGCTTACTTCTATCGCTCTACAATGAGCAGTTCTTC.